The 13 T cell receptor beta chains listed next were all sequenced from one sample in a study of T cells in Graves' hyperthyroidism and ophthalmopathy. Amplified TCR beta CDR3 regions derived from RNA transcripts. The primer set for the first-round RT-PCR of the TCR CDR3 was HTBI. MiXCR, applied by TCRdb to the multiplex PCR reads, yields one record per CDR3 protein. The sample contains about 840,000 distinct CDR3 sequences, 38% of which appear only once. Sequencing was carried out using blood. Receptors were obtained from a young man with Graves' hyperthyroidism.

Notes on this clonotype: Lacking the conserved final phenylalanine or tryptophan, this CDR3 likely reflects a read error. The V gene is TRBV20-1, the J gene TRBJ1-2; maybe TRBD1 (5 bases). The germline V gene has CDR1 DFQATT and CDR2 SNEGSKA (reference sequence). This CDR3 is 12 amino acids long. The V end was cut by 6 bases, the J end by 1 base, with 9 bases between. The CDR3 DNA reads TGCAGTGCGGAAGGACATAACTATGGCTACACCCTC. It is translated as CSAEGHNYGYTL.

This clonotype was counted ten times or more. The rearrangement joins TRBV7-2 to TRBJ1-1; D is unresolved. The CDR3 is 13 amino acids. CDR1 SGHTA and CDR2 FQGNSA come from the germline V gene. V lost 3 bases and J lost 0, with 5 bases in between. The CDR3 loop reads CASSFRMNTEAFF. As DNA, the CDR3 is TGTGCCAGCAGCTTTCGTATGAACACTGAAGCTTTCTTT.

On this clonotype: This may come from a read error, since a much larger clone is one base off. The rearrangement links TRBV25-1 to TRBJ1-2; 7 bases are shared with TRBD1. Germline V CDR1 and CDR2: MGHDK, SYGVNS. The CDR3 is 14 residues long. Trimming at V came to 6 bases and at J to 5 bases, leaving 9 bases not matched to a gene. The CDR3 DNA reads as TGTGCCAGCAGCCCGGACGGCAGGGGGTATGGCTACACCTTC. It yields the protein CASSPDGRGYGYTF.

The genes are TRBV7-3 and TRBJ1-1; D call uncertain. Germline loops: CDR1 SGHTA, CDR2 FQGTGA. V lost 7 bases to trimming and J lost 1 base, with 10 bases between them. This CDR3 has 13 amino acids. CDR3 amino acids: CASKVAGNTEAFF. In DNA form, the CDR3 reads TGTGCCAGCAAGGTGGCGGGGAACACTGAAGCTTTCTTT.

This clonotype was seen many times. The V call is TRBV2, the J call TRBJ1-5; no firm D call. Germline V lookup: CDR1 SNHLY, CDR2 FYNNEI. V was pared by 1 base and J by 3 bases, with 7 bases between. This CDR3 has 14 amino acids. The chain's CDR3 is CASSEGGFNQPQHF. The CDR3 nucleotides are TGTGCCAGCAGTGAAGGAGGGTTCAATCAGCCCCAGCATTTT. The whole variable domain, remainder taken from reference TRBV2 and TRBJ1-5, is EPEVTQTPSHQVTQMGQEVILRCVPISNHLYFYWYRQILGQKVEFLVSFYNNEISEKSEIFDDQFSVERPDGSNFTLKIRSTKLEDSAMYFCASSEGGFNQPQHFGDGTRLSIL.

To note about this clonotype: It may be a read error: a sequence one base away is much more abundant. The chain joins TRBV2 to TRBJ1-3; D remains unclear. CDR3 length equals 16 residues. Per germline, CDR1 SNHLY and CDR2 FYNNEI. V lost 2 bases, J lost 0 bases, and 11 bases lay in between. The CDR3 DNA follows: TGTGCCAGCAGTGAAAGTGGCCGATCCTCTGGAAACACCATATATTTT. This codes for CASSESGRSSGNTIYF.

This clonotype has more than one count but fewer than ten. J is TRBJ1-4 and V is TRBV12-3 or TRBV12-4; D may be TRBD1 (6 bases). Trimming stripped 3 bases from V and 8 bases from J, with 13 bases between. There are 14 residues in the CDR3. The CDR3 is CASSFGGSQEKLFF. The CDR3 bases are TGTGCCAGCAGTTTTGGGGGCAGTCAGGAAAAACTGTTTTTT.

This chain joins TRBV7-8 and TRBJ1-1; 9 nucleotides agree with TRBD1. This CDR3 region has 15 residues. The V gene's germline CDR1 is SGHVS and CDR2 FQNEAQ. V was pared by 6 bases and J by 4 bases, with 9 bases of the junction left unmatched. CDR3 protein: CASRKQGAKLTEAFF. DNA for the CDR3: TGTGCCAGCAGGAAACAGGGGGCGAAACTCACTGAAGCTTTCTTT.

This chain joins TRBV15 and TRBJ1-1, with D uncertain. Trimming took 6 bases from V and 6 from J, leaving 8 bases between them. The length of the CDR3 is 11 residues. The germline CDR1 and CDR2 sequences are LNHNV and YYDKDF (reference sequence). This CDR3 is CATRRVAEAFF. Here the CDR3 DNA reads TGTGCCACCAGGAGGGTCGCTGAAGCTTTCTTT. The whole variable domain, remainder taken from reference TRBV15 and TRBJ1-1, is DAMVIQNPRYQVTQFGKPVTLSCSQTLNHNVMYWYQQKSSQAPKLLFHYYDKDFNNEADTPDNFQSRRPNTSFCFLDIRSPGLGDTAMYLCATRRVAEAFFGQGTRLTVV.

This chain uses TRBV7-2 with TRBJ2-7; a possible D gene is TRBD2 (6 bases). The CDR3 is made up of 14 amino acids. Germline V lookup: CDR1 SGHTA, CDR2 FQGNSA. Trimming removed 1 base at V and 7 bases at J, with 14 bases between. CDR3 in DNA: TGTGCCAGCAGCTTAGAAATGTGGGAGGTGGAGCAGTACTTC. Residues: CASSLEMWEVEQYF.

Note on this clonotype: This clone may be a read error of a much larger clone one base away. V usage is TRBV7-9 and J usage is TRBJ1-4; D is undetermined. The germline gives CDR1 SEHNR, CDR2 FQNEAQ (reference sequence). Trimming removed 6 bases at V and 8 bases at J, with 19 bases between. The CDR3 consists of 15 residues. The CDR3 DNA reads TGTGCCAGCAGTTTGGTAGACGCCACCGACGAAAAACTGTTTTTT. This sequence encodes CASSLVDATDEKLFF.

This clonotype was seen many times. The CDR3 nucleotides read TGTGCCACCAGCAGAGATAAACAGGGGAATCAGCCCCAGCATTTT. This gives the protein CATSRDKQGNQPQHF. The chain recombines TRBV15 with TRBJ1-5; TRBD1 agrees at 7 bases. The germline V gene encodes CDR1 LNHNV and CDR2 YYDKDF (reference sequence). The CDR3 runs to 15 residues. V lost 0 bases and J lost 4; bases outside the gene matches: 3. The full variable domain, completed using reference TRBV15 and TRBJ1-5, is DAMVIQNPRYQVTQFGKPVTLSCSQTLNHNVMYWYQQKSSQAPKLLFHYYDKDFNNEADTPDNFQSRRPNTSFCFLDIRSPGLGDTAMYLCATSRDKQGNQPQHFGDGTRLSIL.

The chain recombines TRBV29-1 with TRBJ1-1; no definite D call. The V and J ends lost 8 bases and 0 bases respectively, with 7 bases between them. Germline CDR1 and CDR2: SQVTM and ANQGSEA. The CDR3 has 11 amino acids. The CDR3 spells CSLIVNTEAFF. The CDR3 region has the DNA TGCAGCTTGATAGTGAACACTGAAGCTTTCTTT.